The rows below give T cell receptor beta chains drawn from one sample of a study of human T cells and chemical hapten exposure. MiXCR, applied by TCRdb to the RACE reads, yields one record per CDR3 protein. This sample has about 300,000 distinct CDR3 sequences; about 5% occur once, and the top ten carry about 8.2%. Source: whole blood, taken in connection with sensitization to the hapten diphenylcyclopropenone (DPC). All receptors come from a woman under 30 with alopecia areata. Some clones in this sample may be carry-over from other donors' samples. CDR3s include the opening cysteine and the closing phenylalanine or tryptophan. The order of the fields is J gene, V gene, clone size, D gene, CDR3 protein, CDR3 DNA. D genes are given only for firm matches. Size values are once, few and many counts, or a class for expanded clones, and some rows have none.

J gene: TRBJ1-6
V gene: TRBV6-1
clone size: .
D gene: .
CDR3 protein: CASSVQGLTYNSPLHF
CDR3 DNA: TGTGCCAGCAGTGTTCAGGGGCTCACCTATAATTCACCCCTCCACTTT

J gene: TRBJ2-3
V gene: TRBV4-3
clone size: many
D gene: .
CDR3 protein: CASSLVMEDTQYF
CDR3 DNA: TGCGCCAGCAGCCTTGTAATGGAAGATACGCAGTATTTT

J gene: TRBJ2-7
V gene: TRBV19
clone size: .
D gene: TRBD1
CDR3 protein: CASSMGRGQGYEQYF
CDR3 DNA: TGTGCCAGTAGTATGGGACGGGGACAGGGCTACGAGCAGTACTTC

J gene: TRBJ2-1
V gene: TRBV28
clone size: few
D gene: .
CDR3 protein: CASRSPDNEQFF
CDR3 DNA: TGTGCCAGCAGGTCCCCGGACAATGAGCAGTTCTTC

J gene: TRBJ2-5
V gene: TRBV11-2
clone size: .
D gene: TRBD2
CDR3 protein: CASSDGLAGKETQYF
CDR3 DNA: TGTGCCAGCAGCGATGGACTAGCGGGGAAAGAGACCCAGTACTTC

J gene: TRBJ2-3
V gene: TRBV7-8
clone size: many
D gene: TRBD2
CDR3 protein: CASRERGITDTQYF
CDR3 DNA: TGTGCCAGCAGGGAGCGGGGCATCACAGATACGCAGTATTTT

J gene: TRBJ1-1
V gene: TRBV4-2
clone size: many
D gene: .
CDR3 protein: CASSQDLRYTEAFF
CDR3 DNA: TGTGCCAGCAGCCAAGATTTGAGGTACACTGAAGCTTTCTTT

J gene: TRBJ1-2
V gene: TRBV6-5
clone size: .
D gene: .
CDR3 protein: CASIMSGTGDYGYTF
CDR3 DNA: TGTGCCAGCATAATGTCGGGTACAGGAGACTATGGCTACACCTTC

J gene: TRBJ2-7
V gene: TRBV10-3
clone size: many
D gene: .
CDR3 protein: CAISEANEQYF
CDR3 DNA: TGTGCCATCAGTGAAGCTAACGAGCAGTACTTC

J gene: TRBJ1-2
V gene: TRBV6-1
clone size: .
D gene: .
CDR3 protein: CATNPRDYGYTF
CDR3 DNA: TGTGCCACTAATCCCCGGGACTATGGCTACACCTTC

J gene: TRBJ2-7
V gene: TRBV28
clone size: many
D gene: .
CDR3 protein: CASMWSSYEQYF
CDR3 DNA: TGTGCCAGCATGTGGAGCTCCTACGAGCAGTACTTC

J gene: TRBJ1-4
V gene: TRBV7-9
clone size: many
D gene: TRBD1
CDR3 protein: CASSPGQGDDEKLFF
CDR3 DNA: TGTGCCAGCAGCCCCGGACAGGGGGACGATGAAAAACTGTTTTTT

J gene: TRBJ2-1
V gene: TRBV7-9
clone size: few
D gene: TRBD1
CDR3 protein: CASSQDRDEQFF
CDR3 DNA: TGTGCCAGCAGCCAAGACAGGGATGAGCAGTTCTTC

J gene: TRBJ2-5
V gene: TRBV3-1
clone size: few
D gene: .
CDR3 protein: CASSQGLVDLQYF
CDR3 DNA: TGTGCCAGCAGCCAAGGGTTGGTAGACCTTCAGTACTTC

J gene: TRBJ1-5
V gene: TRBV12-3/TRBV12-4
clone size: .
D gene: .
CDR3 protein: CASTPQVNQPQHF
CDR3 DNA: TGTGCCAGCACCCCCCAGGTTAATCAGCCCCAGCATTTT

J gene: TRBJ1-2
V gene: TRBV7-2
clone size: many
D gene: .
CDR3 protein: CASSHGQSYGYTF
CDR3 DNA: TGTGCCAGCAGCCACGGACAGTCCTATGGCTACACCTTC

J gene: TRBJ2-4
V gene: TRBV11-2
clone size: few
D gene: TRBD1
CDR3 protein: CASSLGTGGAIQNIQYF
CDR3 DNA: TGTGCCAGCAGCTTAGGGACAGGGGGCGCAATCCAAAACATTCAGTACTTC

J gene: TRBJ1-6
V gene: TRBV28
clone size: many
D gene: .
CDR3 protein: CASSPLGGSNSPLHF
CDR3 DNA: TGTGCCAGCAGTCCCCTCGGGGGGTCAAATTCACCCCTCCACTTT

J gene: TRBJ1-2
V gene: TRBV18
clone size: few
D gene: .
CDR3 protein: CATADPPRGNYGYTF
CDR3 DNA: TGTGCCACCGCCGACCCCCCCCGGGGGAACTATGGCTACACCTTC

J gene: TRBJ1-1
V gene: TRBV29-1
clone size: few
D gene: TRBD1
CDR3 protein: CSVARQGDTEAFF
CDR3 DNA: TGCAGCGTCGCCCGACAGGGGGACACTGAAGCTTTCTTT

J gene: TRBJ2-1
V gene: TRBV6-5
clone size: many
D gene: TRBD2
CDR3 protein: CASSLAGEYNEQFF
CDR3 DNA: TGTGCCAGCAGCCTAGCGGGGGAATACAATGAGCAGTTCTTC

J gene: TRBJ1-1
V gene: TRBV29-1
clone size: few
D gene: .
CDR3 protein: CSVERAGLGTEAFF
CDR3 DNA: TGCAGCGTTGAAAGGGCCGGCCTTGGCACTGAAGCTTTCTTT

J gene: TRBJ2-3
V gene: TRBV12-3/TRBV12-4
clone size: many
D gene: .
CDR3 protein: CASSQGARTDTQYF
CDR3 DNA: TGTGCCAGCAGCCAAGGGGCCCGCACAGATACGCAGTATTTT

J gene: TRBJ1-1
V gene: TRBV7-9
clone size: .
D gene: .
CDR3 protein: CASSPPSPAEAFF
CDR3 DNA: TGTGCCAGCAGCCCGCCCTCACCCGCTGAAGCTTTCTTT

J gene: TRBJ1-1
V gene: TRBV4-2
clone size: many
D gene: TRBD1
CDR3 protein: CASSQDWETGAIAEAFF
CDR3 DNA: TGTGCCAGCAGCCAAGATTGGGAGACAGGGGCGATCGCTGAAGCTTTCTTT

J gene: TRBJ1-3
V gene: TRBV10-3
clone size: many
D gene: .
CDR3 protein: CAISEAIGNTIYF
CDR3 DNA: TGTGCCATCAGTGAAGCAATTGGGAACACCATATATTTT

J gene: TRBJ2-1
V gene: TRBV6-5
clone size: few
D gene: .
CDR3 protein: CASSPLSVTYNEQFF
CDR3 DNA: TGTGCCAGCAGTCCCCTCAGCGTCACTTACAATGAGCAGTTCTTC

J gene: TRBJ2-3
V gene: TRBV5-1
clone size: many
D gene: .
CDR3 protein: CASSPIANSDGGQYF
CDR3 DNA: TGCGCCAGCAGCCCGATAGCAAACTCCGACGGTGGGCAGTATTTT

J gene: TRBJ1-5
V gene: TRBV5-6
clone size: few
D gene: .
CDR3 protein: CASSLNGRGSQPQHF
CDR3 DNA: TGTGCCAGCAGCCTGAACGGGAGGGGGAGTCAGCCCCAGCATTTT

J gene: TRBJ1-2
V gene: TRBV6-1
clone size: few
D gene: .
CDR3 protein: CASSRQAGPYGYTF
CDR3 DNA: TGTGCCAGCAGTCGACAGGCCGGCCCCTATGGCTACACCTTC

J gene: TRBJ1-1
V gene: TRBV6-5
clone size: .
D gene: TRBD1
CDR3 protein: CASSSATGITEAFF
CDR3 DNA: TGTGCCAGCAGTTCCGCGACAGGGATCACTGAAGCTTTCTTT

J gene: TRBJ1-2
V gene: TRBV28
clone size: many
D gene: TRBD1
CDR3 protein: CASSIRGHGYTF
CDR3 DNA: TGTGCCAGCAGTATAAGGGGGCACGGCTACACCTTC

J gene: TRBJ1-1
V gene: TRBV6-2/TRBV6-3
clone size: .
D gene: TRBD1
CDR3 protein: CASSYSSAGGTEAFF
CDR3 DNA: TGTGCCAGCAGTTACTCGAGTGCAGGGGGAACTGAAGCTTTCTTT

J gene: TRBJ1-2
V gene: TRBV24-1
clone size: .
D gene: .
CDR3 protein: CATSDPSGSPNYGYTF
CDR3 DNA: TGTGCCACCAGTGATCCGTCGGGCAGTCCGAACTATGGCTACACCTTC

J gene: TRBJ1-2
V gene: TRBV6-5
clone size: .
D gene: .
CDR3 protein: CASGRGLEGYTF
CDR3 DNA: TGTGCCAGCGGAAGGGGCCTAGAGGGCTACACCTTC

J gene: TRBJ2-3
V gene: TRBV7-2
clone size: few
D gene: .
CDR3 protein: CASSLGGGTGDTQYF
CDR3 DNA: TGTGCCAGCAGCTTAGGGGGGGGCACGGGAGATACGCAGTATTTT

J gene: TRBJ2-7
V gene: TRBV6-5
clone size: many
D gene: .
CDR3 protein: CASSRTGTLSSYEQYF
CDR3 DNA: TGTGCCAGCAGTCGGACCGGGACCTTGAGCTCCTACGAGCAGTACTTC

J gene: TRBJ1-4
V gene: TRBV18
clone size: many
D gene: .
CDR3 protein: CASSQGRGEKLFF
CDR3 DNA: TGTGCCAGCTCTCAGGGACGGGGAGAAAAACTGTTTTTT

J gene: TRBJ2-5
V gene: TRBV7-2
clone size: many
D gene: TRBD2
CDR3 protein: CASSGPPSGGAQETQYF
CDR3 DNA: TGTGCCAGCAGCGGACCACCCAGCGGGGGGGCCCAGGAGACCCAGTACTTC

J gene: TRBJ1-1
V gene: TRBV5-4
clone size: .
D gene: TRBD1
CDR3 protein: CASSLRTGMNTEAFF
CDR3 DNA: TGTGCCAGCAGCCTGCGGACAGGCATGAACACTGAAGCTTTCTTT

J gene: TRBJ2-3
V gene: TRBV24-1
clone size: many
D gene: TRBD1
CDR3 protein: CATSDDRDRGTDTQYF
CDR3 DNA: TGTGCCACCAGTGATGACCGGGACAGGGGGACAGATACGCAGTATTTT

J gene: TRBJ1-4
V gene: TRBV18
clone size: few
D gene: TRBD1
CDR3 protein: CASSPRTGEEKLFF
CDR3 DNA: TGTGCCAGCTCACCCCGGACAGGGGAGGAAAAACTGTTTTTT

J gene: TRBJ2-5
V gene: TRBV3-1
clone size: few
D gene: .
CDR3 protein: CASSQVGQEGQETQYF
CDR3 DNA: TGTGCCAGCAGCCAAGTAGGCCAAGAAGGCCAAGAGACCCAGTACTTC

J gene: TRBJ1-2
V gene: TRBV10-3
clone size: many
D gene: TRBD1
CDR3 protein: CAISGQGDGYTF
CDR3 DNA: TGTGCCATTTCCGGACAGGGGGATGGCTACACCTTC

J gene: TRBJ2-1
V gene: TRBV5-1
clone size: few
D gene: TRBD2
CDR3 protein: CASSLTSGTVNEQFF
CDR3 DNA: TGCGCCAGCAGCTTGACTAGCGGGACCGTCAATGAGCAGTTCTTC

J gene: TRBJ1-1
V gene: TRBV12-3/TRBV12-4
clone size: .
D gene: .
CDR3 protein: CASSFTRAFRGSEAFF
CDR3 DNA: TGTGCCAGCAGTTTTACTCGGGCTTTCAGGGGCTCTGAAGCTTTCTTT

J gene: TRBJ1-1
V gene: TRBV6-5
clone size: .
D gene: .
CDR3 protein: CASSYEDRQNTEAFF
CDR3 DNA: TGTGCCAGCAGTTACGAGGACAGACAGAACACTGAAGCTTTCTTT

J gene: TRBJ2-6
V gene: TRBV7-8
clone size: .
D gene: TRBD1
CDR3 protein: CASSRGQGGSGANVLTF
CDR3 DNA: TGTGCCAGCAGCCGGGGACAGGGAGGATCTGGGGCCAACGTCCTGACTTTC

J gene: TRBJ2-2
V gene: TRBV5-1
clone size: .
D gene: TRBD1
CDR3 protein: CASSLTPGTADTGELFF
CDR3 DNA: TGCGCCAGCAGCTTGACCCCCGGGACAGCAGACACCGGGGAGCTGTTTTTT

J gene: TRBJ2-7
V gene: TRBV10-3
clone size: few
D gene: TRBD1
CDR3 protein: CAIRRQGAAHEQYF
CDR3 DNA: TGTGCCATCAGAAGACAGGGGGCCGCACACGAGCAGTACTTC

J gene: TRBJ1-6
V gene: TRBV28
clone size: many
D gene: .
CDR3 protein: CATYRGDLRNSPLHF
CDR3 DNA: TGTGCCACCTATCGCGGGGACTTGAGGAATTCACCCCTCCACTTT

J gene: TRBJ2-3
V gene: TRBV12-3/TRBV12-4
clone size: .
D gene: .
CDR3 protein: CASTGSLASLGADTQYF
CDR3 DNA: TGTGCCAGCACGGGGAGCCTAGCGTCCCTCGGGGCAGATACGCAGTATTTT

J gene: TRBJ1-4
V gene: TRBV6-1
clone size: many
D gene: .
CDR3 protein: CASKGSRINEKLFF
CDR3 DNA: TGTGCCAGCAAGGGATCCAGAATTAATGAAAAACTGTTTTTT

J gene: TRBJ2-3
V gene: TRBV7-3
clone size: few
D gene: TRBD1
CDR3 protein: CASSLDRAPQYF
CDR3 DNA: TGTGCCAGCAGCCTGGACAGGGCCCCGCAGTATTTT

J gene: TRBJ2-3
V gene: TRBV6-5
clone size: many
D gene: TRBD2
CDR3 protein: CASSQTPRGGTNTQYF
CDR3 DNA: TGTGCCAGCAGTCAAACCCCTCGCGGGGGGACGAATACGCAGTATTTT

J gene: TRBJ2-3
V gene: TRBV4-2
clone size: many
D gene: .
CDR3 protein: CASSQDRAISGSDTQYF
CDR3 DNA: TGTGCCAGCAGCCAAGATCGAGCGATTAGCGGCAGTGATACGCAGTATTTT